Presented here are 7 T cell receptor beta chains from one specimen sequenced in a study of T cell clonotyping in hematopoietic cell transplantation. Time point described: recipient sample about 28 days before transplant, after cytoreduction. Sequenced by immunoSEQ multiplex PCR; TCRdb stores in-frame clones only, minus some. This sample has tens of thousands of clones, with roughly 88% found just once. The material was peripheral blood mononuclear cells, obtained before stem cell transplant. These TCRs come from a man between 18 and 29 years old with biphenotypic leukemia. Some clones in this sample may be carry-over from other donors' samples.

The chain is built from TRBV5-8 and TRBJ1-2; weak D call: TRBD1 (5 bases). Germline-derived CDR1 and CDR2 are SGHTS and YDEGEE. The V and J ends lost 0 bases and 2 bases respectively, with 11 bases between them. The CDR3 runs to 15 residues. In nucleotides, the CDR3 is TGTGCCAGCAGCTTGGGGGACCCGGGGAACTATGGCTACACCTTC. Protein: CASSLGDPGNYGYTF.

The V and J genes are TRBV5-1 and TRBJ1-2, with D unclear. The CDR3 loop spans 14 amino acids. CDR1 and CDR2 from the germline V gene are SGHRS and YFSETQ. V lost 1 base and J lost 3, with 10 bases in between. As DNA, the CDR3 is TGCGCCAGCAGCTTGACGGACGGGGACTATGGCTACACCTTC. Protein product: CASSLTDGDYGYTF.

The rearrangement links TRBV4-3 to TRBJ1-1; TRBD1 is a possible D gene (5 bases). This CDR3 contains 16 residues. From germline, CDR1 is LGHNA and CDR2 YSLEER. V lost 4 bases to trimming and J lost 4 bases, with 19 bases between them. The CDR3 nucleotides are TGCGCCAGCAGCCGGAACCTCGGGACGGCCGGCACTGAAGCTTTCTTT. Translation gives CASSRNLGTAGTEAFF.

This chain uses TRBV30 with TRBJ1-1; unclear D gene. The CDR3 consists of 12 residues. Deletions cut 5 bases from V and 5 bases from J, with 12 bases between. Germline assignment: CDR1 GTSNPN and CDR2 SVGIG (reference sequence). CDR3: CAWLERETEAFF. The CDR3 region has the DNA TGTGCCTGGCTGGAACGGGAAACTGAAGCTTTCTTT.

The chain uses TRBV29-1 and TRBJ1-4; 7 nucleotides align to TRBD1. This CDR3 spans 13 amino acids. In germline, CDR1 is SQVTM, CDR2 ANQGSEA. V lost 4 bases, J lost 5 bases, and 4 bases stayed unmatched. The CDR3 DNA sequence: TGCAGCGTTGGGGACAGTCCAAATGAAAAACTGTTTTTT. The encoded protein is CSVGDSPNEKLFF.

Comments on this clone: The same CDR3 arises from other DNA sequences in this sample as well. The rearrangement uses TRBV6-5 and TRBJ1-1; D is unresolved. Germline loops: CDR1 MNHEY, CDR2 SVGAGI. Trimming shortened V by 5 bases and J by 6 bases, and 7 bases separated the two germline ends. The CDR3 runs 11 residues. This CDR3 is CASSRDSEAFF. For the CDR3, the DNA is TGTGCCAGCAGTCGTGACTCTGAAGCTTTCTTT.

J is TRBJ2-1 and V is TRBV6-5; no clear D. This CDR3 spans 13 amino acids. V lost 8 bases and J lost 9, with 17 bases in between. CDR1 is MNHEY and CDR2 is SVGAGI in the germline V gene. The CDR3 sequence: CASQSATRSEQFF. In DNA, the CDR3 is TGTGCCAGCCAGTCGGCTACCCGTAGTGAGCAGTTCTTC.